This is a list of T cell receptor beta chains from one sample in a study of blood T cell repertoires in COVID-19. Assay: immunoSEQ multiplex PCR; the TCRdb copy retains only in-frame clones and omits some. Counted here are more than 200,000 clones, approximately 91% occurring once; the ten biggest clones make up around 0.7%. The sample comprised peripheral blood. The receptors were gathered from a human donor in a cohort sampled during active COVID-19. Both conserved end residues are part of each CDR3. A D gene is named only where the DNA matches it firmly. For some rows the clone size is stated as once, few or many, or as a class when expanded; others skip it.

clone_size	v_call	j_call	d_call	cdr3_nt	cdr3_aa
.	TRBV5-4	TRBJ1-1	.	TGTGCCAGCAGCTTGCCGGTGAACACTGAAGCTTTCTTT	CASSLPVNTEAFF
.	TRBV7-2	TRBJ1-5	TRBD1	TGTGCCAGCAGCAACTCCGGGACAGGGGGCAATCAGCCCCAGCATTTT	CASSNSGTGGNQPQHF
.	TRBV2	TRBJ1-2	.	TGTGCCTCCCAGGTTAACTATGGCTACACCTTC	CASQVNYGYTF
.	TRBV13	TRBJ2-7	.	TGTGCCAGCAGCCCGACCAGGGATAACTACGAGCAGTACTTC	CASSPTRDNYEQYF
.	TRBV27	TRBJ2-3	.	TGTGCCAGCAGTTTATGGTCAGGTGGGTTAGATACGCAGTATTTT	CASSLWSGGLDTQYF
.	TRBV6-2/TRBV6-3	TRBJ1-2	.	TGTGCCAGCAGTTACGTGGGGCGCGGTGGCTACACCTTC	CASSYVGRGGYTF
.	TRBV6-5	TRBJ2-7	.	TGTGCCAGTCCCCCGCCCCGGCGGGACTACGAGCAGTACTTC	CASPPPRRDYEQYF
.	TRBV7-2	TRBJ2-7	.	TGTGCCAGCAGCTTAGTTCCCAGCGGAAGCTCCTACGAGCAGTACTTC	CASSLVPSGSSYEQYF
.	TRBV15	TRBJ2-7	TRBD1	TGTGCCACCAGCAAAATCCCCCGCAGGGGGCTCGCCGAGCAGTACTTC	CATSKIPRRGLAEQYF
.	TRBV3-1/TRBV3-2	TRBJ2-7	TRBD2	TGTGCCAGCAGCCCCTCCTTGACTAGCGGGAGAGAGGAGCAGTACTTC	CASSPSLTSGREEQYF
.	TRBV6-5	TRBJ1-3	.	TGTGCCAGCAGTTTCAGGTTGCTGGCTGGAAACACCATATATTTT	CASSFRLLAGNTIYF
.	TRBV5-8	TRBJ2-7	.	TGTGCCAGCAGACAGAGCGGGACATTCAGAGAGCAGTACTTC	CASRQSGTFREQYF
.	TRBV10-3	TRBJ1-1	.	TGTGCCATCAGAGACCATAACAGGGTCGGTGGCACTGAAGCTTTCTTT	CAIRDHNRVGGTEAFF
.	TRBV5-1	TRBJ2-7	.	TGCGCCAGCAGCTTGGGGCAGAATACCTACGAGCAGTACTTC	CASSLGQNTYEQYF
.	TRBV7-3	TRBJ2-7	.	TGTGCCAGCAGCTTTTATCCGATCCTGGCCCACTCCTACGAGCAGTACTTC	CASSFYPILAHSYEQYF
.	TRBV11-3	TRBJ2-5	TRBD1	TGTGCCAGCAGCCGCCGGGACAGCCAAGAGACCCAGTACTTC	CASSRRDSQETQYF
.	TRBV6-1	TRBJ2-7	.	TGTGCCAGCAGTGATCAGGCCAGCTCCTACGAGCAGTACTTC	CASSDQASSYEQYF
.	TRBV3-1/TRBV3-2	TRBJ1-1	.	TGTGCCAGCAGCCCAGGGATCTTCGGCACTGAAGCTTTCTTT	CASSPGIFGTEAFF
few	TRBV5-6	TRBJ1-5	.	TGTGCCAGCAGCCGGGCGGGATTTCAGCCCCAGCATTTT	CASSRAGFQPQHF
.	TRBV11-3	TRBJ2-7	TRBD2	TGTGCCAGCAGCAAGACCGGGACTAACTACGAGCAGTACTTC	CASSKTGTNYEQYF
.	TRBV28	TRBJ1-2	.	TGTGCCAGCAGTTTATCCAGGAACTATGGCTACACCTTC	CASSLSRNYGYTF
.	TRBV7-7	TRBJ1-4	.	TGTGCCAGCAGCTTTTCGGGATCCTTTAATGAAAAACTGTTTTTT	CASSFSGSFNEKLFF
.	TRBV6-6	TRBJ1-3	.	TGTGCCAGCAGTTTGAGGCGTGGTGAAAACACCATATATTTT	CASSLRRGENTIYF
.	TRBV9	TRBJ1-1	.	TGTGCCAGCAGCCCCCGAAGTTACCGGGACTTATATGAAGCTTTCTTT	CASSPRSYRDLYEAFF
.	TRBV6-5	TRBJ2-7	TRBD1	TGTGCCAGCAATAGGGGGACAGGGGCCTACGAGCAGTACTTC	CASNRGTGAYEQYF
.	TRBV7-3	TRBJ2-2	.	TGTGCCAGCAGCTTGCGAAGTTCCGGGGAGCTGTTTTTT	CASSLRSSGELFF
.	TRBV5-1	TRBJ1-5	.	TGCGCCAGCACCGTCCGGGGGGGGCGTCAGCCCCAGCATTTT	CASTVRGGRQPQHF
.	TRBV4-1	TRBJ2-7	TRBD1	TGCGCCAGCAGCCAAGTCAGGGGGCGCGACCGCGAGCAGTACTTC	CASSQVRGRDREQYF
.	TRBV9	TRBJ2-3	TRBD2	TGTGCCAGCAGCGTATCTAGCGGGGGGGCCCGGACAGATACGCAGTATTTT	CASSVSSGGARTDTQYF
.	TRBV19	TRBJ1-2	TRBD1	TGTGCCAGTAGTATAGTGGACAGGGGGCTAGATGGCTACACCTTC	CASSIVDRGLDGYTF
.	TRBV14	TRBJ2-7	TRBD2	TGTGCCAGCAGCCAAGTTCGACTAGCGGACCCCTACGAGCAGTACTTC	CASSQVRLADPYEQYF
.	TRBV4-2	TRBJ2-7	.	TGTGCCAGCAGCCCCACTAGAAGAGGAGGCTACGAGCAGTACTTC	CASSPTRRGGYEQYF
.	TRBV2	TRBJ1-6	.	TGTGCCAGCAAGGCAGGGCAGTCACCCCTCCACTTT	CASKAGQSPLHF
once	TRBV30	TRBJ1-3	TRBD1	TGTGCCTGGGCCAAGGGGGCTGCTGGAAACACCATATATTTT	CAWAKGAAGNTIYF
.	TRBV18	TRBJ1-4	TRBD1	TGTGCCAGCTCACCACGGGCAGGGGGAACTAATGAAAAACTGTTTTTT	CASSPRAGGTNEKLFF
.	TRBV5-1	TRBJ1-1	TRBD1	TGCGCCAGCAGCTTGGGACAGGGGGTGAACACTGAAGCTTTCTTT	CASSLGQGVNTEAFF
.	TRBV5-8	TRBJ2-3	TRBD2	TGTGCCAGCAGCTTGGGGGGGGGTAGCACAGATACGCAGTATTTT	CASSLGGGSTDTQYF
.	TRBV18	TRBJ1-1	.	TGTGCCAGCTCACTAGGGACAATGAACACTGAAGCTTTCTTT	CASSLGTMNTEAFF
.	TRBV7-9	TRBJ1-2	.	TGTGCCAGCAGCCACACGACGGGTAACGGAGGCTACACCTTC	CASSHTTGNGGYTF
.	TRBV19	TRBJ2-3	TRBD2	TGTGCCAGTACCCAAGCGGGGGGATCCACAGATACGCAGTATTTT	CASTQAGGSTDTQYF
once	TRBV28	TRBJ1-4	TRBD1	TGTGCCAGCAACAGACGGACAGGGGGCGTCGAAAAACTGTTTTTT	CASNRRTGGVEKLFF
once	TRBV7-2	TRBJ2-1	.	TGTGCCAGCAGCTCGCCCCGACTAGTATACAATGAGCAGTTCTTC	CASSSPRLVYNEQFF
.	TRBV4-3	TRBJ1-4	.	TGCGCCAGCAGCCAAGATCGTTATTCTAATGAAAAACTGTTTTTT	CASSQDRYSNEKLFF
once	TRBV12-2	TRBJ2-7	.	TGTGCAAGTCGCTTAGTCACCCCACTAAGGCGTCGGTACTTC	CASRLVTPLRRRYF
.	TRBV4-3	TRBJ1-2	.	TGCGCCAGCAGCCAAGAAGTCGGCAGGGGATATGGCTACACCTTC	CASSQEVGRGYGYTF